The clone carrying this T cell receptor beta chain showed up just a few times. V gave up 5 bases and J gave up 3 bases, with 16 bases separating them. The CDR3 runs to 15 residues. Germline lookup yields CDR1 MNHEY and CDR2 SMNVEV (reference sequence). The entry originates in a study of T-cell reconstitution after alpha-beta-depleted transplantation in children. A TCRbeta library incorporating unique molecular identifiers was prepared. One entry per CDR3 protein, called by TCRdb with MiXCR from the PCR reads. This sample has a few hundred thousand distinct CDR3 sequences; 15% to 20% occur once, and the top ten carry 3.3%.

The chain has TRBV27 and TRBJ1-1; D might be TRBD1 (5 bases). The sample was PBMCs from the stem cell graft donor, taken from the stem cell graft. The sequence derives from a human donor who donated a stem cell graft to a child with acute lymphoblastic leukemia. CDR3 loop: CASSPTPGGDTEAFF. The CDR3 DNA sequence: TGTGCCAGCAGTCCGACGCCGGGGGGGGACACTGAAGCTTTCTTT.